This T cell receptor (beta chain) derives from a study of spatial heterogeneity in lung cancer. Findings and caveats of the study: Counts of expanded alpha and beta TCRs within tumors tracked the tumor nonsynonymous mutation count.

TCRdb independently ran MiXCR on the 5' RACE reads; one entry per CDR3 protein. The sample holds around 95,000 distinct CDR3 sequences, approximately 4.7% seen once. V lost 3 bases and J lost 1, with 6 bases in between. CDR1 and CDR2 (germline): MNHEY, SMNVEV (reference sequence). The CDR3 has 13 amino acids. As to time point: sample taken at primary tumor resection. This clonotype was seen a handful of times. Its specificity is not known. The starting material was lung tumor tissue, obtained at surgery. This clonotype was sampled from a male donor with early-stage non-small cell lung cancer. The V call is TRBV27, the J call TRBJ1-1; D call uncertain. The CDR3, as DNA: TGTGCCAGCAGTTTCCGCTGGAACACTGAAGCTTTCTTT. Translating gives CASSFRWNTEAFF.